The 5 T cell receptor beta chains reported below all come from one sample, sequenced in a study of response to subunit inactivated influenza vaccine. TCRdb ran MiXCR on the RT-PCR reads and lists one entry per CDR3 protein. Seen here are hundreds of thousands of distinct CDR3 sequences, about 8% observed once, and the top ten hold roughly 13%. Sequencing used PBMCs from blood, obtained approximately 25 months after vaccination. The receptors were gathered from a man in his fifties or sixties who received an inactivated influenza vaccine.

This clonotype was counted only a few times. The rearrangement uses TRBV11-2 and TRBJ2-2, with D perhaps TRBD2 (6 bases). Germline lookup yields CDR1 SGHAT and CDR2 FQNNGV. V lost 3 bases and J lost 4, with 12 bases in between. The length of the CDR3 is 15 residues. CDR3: CASSFTGLITGELFF. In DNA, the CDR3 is TGTGCCAGCAGCTTCACGGGACTCATCACCGGGGAGCTGTTTTTT.

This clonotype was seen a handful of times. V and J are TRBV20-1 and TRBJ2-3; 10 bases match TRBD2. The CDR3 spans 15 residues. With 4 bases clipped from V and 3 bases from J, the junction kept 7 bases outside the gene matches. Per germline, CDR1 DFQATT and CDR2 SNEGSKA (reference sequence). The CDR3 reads CSAKAASGRTDTQYF. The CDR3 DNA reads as TGCAGTGCTAAAGCCGCTAGCGGGAGAACAGATACGCAGTATTTT.

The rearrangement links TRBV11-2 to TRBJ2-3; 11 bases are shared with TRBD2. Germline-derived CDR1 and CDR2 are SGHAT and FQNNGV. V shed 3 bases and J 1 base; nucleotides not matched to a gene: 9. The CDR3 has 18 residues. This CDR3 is CASSFRYWTSGRTDTQYF. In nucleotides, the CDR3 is TGTGCCAGCAGCTTCAGATACTGGACTAGCGGGCGCACAGATACGCAGTATTTT.

The DNA for the CDR3 is TGTGCCAGCAGTGACGGCTACGGAGGGGCCACTGAAGCTTTCTTT. Protein sequence: CASSDGYGGATEAFF. This chain connects TRBV2 to TRBJ1-1; a possible D gene is TRBD1 (5 bases). The CDR3 sequence is 15 residues long. The ends were cut back, 3 bases at V and 4 bases at J, with 15 bases in the middle. The germline gives CDR1 SNHLY, CDR2 FYNNEI.

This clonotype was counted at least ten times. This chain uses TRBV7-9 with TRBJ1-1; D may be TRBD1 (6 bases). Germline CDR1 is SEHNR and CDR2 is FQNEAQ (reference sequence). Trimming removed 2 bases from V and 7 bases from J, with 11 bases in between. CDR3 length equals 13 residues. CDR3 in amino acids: CASSLIQGIEAFF. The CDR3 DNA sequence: TGTGCCAGCAGCTTAATTCAGGGGATTGAAGCTTTCTTT.